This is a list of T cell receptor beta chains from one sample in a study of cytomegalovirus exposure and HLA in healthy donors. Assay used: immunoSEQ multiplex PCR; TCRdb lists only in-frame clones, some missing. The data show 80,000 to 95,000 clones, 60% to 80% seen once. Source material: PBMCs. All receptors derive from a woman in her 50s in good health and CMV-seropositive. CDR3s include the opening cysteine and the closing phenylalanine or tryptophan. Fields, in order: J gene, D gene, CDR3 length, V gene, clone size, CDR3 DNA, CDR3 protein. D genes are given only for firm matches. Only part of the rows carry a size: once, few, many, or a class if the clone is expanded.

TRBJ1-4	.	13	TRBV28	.	TGTGCCAGCACAGGGTCAACTAATGAAAAACTGTTTTTT	CASTGSTNEKLFF
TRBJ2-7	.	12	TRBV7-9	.	TGTGCCAGCAGCCCCTTGAGGTACGAGCAGTACTTC	CASSPLRYEQYF
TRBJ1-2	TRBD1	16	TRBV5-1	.	TGCGCCAGCAGCTTGGGCGGCGACAGGGGGCGGTATGGCTACACCTTC	CASSLGGDRGRYGYTF
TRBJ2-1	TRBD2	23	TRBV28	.	TGTGCCAGCAGTTTCCCCCGTCAGGGGGCGCGACTAGCGGGAGGTATCAATAGCAATGAGCAGTTCTTC	CASSFPRQGARLAGGINSNEQFF
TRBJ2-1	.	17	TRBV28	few	TGTGCCAGCAGGAAGGGGTGGCGCCGGGGGTCCTACAATGAGCAGTTCTTC	CASRKGWRRGSYNEQFF
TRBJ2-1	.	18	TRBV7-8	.	TGTGCCAGCAGCTTACCCCGGGACTCCAGTCGCTCCTACAATGAGCAGTTCTTC	CASSLPRDSSRSYNEQFF
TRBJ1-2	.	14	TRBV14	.	TGTGCCAGCAGCCGAGCGACAGCTAACTATGGCTACACCTTC	CASSRATANYGYTF
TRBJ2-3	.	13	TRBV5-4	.	TGTGCCAGCAGCTTTCCCTCCACAGATACGCAGTATTTT	CASSFPSTDTQYF
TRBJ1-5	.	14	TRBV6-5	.	TGTGCCAGCAGGCCAATAGGGGCGAATCAGCCCCAGCATTTT	CASRPIGANQPQHF
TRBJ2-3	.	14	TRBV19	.	TGTGCCAGTATCGGTTTGCAACCCACAGATACGCAGTATTTT	CASIGLQPTDTQYF
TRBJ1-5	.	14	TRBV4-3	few	TGCGCCAGCAGCCGGGGGGGAAGCAATCAGCCCCAGCATTTT	CASSRGGSNQPQHF